These 3 T cell receptor beta chains were sequenced from one sample in a study of siplizumab effects on memory and regulatory T cells (dated by TCRdb to the late 2010s). The library was produced with the immunoSEQ multiplex PCR assay. In TCRdb, the immuneACCESS table is reduced to in-frame sequences with V and J assigned. These tables do not hold every clone; where another copy was compared, an unresolved V gene accounts for under half, and the others remain unexplained. A total of about 46,000 clones appear in this sample, roughly 92% of them only once. The ten largest clones capture over 15% of the sample. What was sequenced was CD8+ T cells sorted from blood. The receptors here all came from a human donor in good health.

The chain uses TRBV10-1 and TRBJ2-7; 9 bases align to TRBD1. Germline V lookup: CDR1 WNHNN, CDR2 SYGVQD (reference sequence). There are 14 residues in the CDR3. After removal of 5 bases from V and 7 bases from J, the junction contained 9 bases not matched to a gene. The CDR3, as DNA: TGCGCCAGCAGTCCCGACGGGACAGGGATGGAGCAGTACTTC. Protein product: CASSPDGTGMEQYF.

The rearrangement joins TRBV7-9 to TRBJ2-1; D is unclear. Germline V lookup: CDR1 SEHNR, CDR2 FQNEAQ (reference sequence). Trimming stripped 5 bases from V and 10 bases from J, with 9 bases between. CDR3 length: 11 residues. This CDR3 is CASSGRYEQFF. CDR3 in DNA: TGTGCCAGCAGCGGCCGGTACGAGCAGTTCTTC.

The CDR3 here is CASSLAAATNEKLFF. The CDR3 DNA sequence: TGTGCCAGCAGCTTAGCGGCTGCAACTAATGAAAAACTGTTTTTT. The chain has TRBV7-9 and TRBJ1-4; D ambiguous. This CDR3 has 15 residues. The V gene's germline CDR1 is SEHNR and CDR2 FQNEAQ (reference sequence). Trimming shortened V by 0 bases and J by 0 bases, and 5 bases separated the two germline ends.